The 29 T cell receptor beta chains presented below share a single source sample, sequenced in a study of T-cell reconstitution after alpha-beta-depleted transplantation in children. The TCRbeta library incorporated unique molecular identifiers. TCRdb called the PCR reads again in MiXCR, with one record for every CDR3 protein. The sample includes about 500,000 distinct CDR3 sequences, less than 35% of them seen just once. Material: PBMCs from the stem cell graft donor, obtained from the stem cell graft. Receptor source: a human donor who donated a stem cell graft to a child with aplastic anemia.

The chain carries TRBV24-1 and TRBJ1-5; D is uncertain. V shed 7 bases and J shed 1 base, with 13 bases lying between them. Germline V lookup: CDR1 KGHDR, CDR2 SFDVKD. CDR3 length: 15 residues. CDR3 amino acids: CATRPQRESNQPQHF. CDR3 nucleotides: TGTGCCACCAGACCTCAAAGGGAAAGCAATCAGCCCCAGCATTTT.

The genes are TRBV10-3 and TRBJ2-1; D is possibly TRBD2 (6 bases). Germline CDR1 reads ENHRY; CDR2 reads SYGVKD. Trimming cost V 0 bases and J 5 bases, with 17 bases left between them. The CDR3 is 17 residues long. The CDR3 DNA sequence: TGTGCCATCAGTGAGTCGACTAGAAAGGAGGGTAACAATGAGCAGTTCTTC. Its protein product is CAISESTRKEGNNEQFF.

In DNA, the CDR3 is TGTGCCAGCAGCGTAGCGGGGAGTGGGGATGGCTACACCTTC. Translation gives CASSVAGSGDGYTF. The genes are TRBV9 and TRBJ1-2; D is unclear. In germline, CDR1 is SGDLS, CDR2 YYNGEE. Trimming pared 0 bases from V and 6 bases from J, leaving 12 bases between. The CDR3 consists of 14 residues.

In its sample, this clonotype was seen a few times. The chain links TRBV18 to TRBJ1-2; D unclear. Germline V gene lookup returns CDR1 KGHSH and CDR2 LQKENI. V was clipped by 5 bases and J by 6 bases, with 22 bases between them. The CDR3 is made up of 16 amino acids. CDR3 sequence: CASSDIPSHSTHGYTF. CDR3 coding DNA: TGTGCCAGCTCAGACATCCCGAGCCATTCTACCCATGGCTACACCTTC.

This clonotype was seen only a few times. The chain links TRBV6-1 to TRBJ2-1; no clear D. CDR1 is MNHNS, CDR2 SASEGT, per germline. This CDR3 has 17 amino acids. V was shortened by 5 bases and J by 2 bases, with 19 bases between the two germline ends. Written as DNA, the CDR3 is TGTGCCAGCAGTCCACGGTCCGGTTCCGTGACCTACAATGAGCAGTTCTTC. Translating it yields CASSPRSGSVTYNEQFF.

The CDR3 DNA is TGCGCCAGCATCGATACAGGCAATGAGCAGTTCTTC. Residues: CASIDTGNEQFF. The chain employs TRBV5-1 and TRBJ2-1, with TRBD1 as a possible D gene (5 bases). The germline V gene encodes CDR1 SGHRS and CDR2 YFSETQ. This CDR3 contains 12 residues. With 6 bases removed from V and 6 bases from J, the gap between germline ends came to 10 bases.

The chain carries TRBV9 and TRBJ2-7; D is unresolved. CDR1 SGDLS and CDR2 YYNGEE come from the germline V gene. V was clipped by 4 bases and J by 5 bases, with 10 bases between them. The CDR3 runs to 12 residues. CDR3 sequence reads: CASSPGKNEQYF. The CDR3 DNA reads as TGTGCCAGCAGCCCCGGAAAAAACGAGCAGTACTTC. Using reference TRBV9 and TRBJ2-7 for the parts outside the CDR3, the full variable domain is DSGVTQTPKHLITATGQRVTLRCSPRSGDLSVYWYQQSLDQGLQFLIQYYNGEERAKGNILERFSAQQFPDLHSELNLSSLELGDSALYFCASSPGKNEQYFGPGTRLTVT.

This clonotype appeared a few times. V gene TRBV11-1 combines with J gene TRBJ1-5; D remains unclear. The CDR3 runs to 13 residues. Germline assignment: CDR1 SGHAT and CDR2 FQDESV (reference sequence). V lost 0 bases and J 7 bases, leaving 7 bases between the germline ends. In DNA form, the CDR3 reads TGTGCCAGCAGCTTAGCTGGCTCCCAGCCCCAGCATTTT. This encodes CASSLAGSQPQHF.

This rearrangement joins TRBV27 to TRBJ1-6; D gene ambiguous. Deletions cut 5 bases from V and 9 bases from J, with 11 bases between. The germline V gene has CDR1 MNHEY and CDR2 SMNVEV (reference sequence). The CDR3 totals 13 residues. CDR3 bases: TGTGCCAGCAGTCCCTCAACAGCTTCACCCCTCCACTTT. This sequence encodes CASSPSTASPLHF.

The chain has TRBV27 and TRBJ2-5, with TRBD2 matching 10 bases. CDR1 is MNHEY, CDR2 SMNVEV, per germline (reference sequence). The CDR3 spans 15 residues. Unmatched junction bases numbered 8, after V lost 5 bases and J lost 5 bases. CDR3 residues: CASSNLAGAVETQYF. The CDR3 DNA follows: TGTGCCAGCAGTAACCTAGCGGGAGCGGTGGAGACCCAGTACTTC.

This clonotype appeared many times. The chain recombines TRBV29-1 with TRBJ2-1, with D possibly TRBD2 on 5 matching bases. The CDR3 runs 13 residues. Germline CDR1 reads SQVTM; CDR2 reads ANQGSEA. Deletions cut 3 bases from V and 5 bases from J, with 11 bases between. Written as DNA, the CDR3 is TGCAGCGTTGAGGGCGGGTCTCACAATGAGCAGTTCTTC. Amino acid sequence: CSVEGGSHNEQFF.

The rearrangement joins TRBV5-6 to TRBJ2-1; D not resolved. Germline V gene lookup returns CDR1 SGHDT and CDR2 YYEEEE. The CDR3 has 11 residues. The V and J ends lost 0 bases and 9 bases respectively, with 4 bases between them. CDR3 sequence (DNA): TGTGCCAGCAGCTTGGATTTTGAGCAGTTCTTC. Amino acids: CASSLDFEQFF.

The chain employs TRBV7-9 and TRBJ1-4; D is ambiguous. Between the trimmed V and J ends, which lost 4 bases and 7 bases, there was a span of 10 bases. In germline, CDR1 is SEHNR, CDR2 FQNEAQ (reference sequence). This CDR3 has 13 residues. The CDR3 loop reads CASSSEQLEKLFF. The CDR3 DNA reads TGTGCCAGCAGCTCCGAACAGCTTGAAAAACTGTTTTTT.

This clonotype was counted only a few times. The chain is built from TRBV20-1 and TRBJ1-5, with 8 bases matching TRBD1. The CDR3 has 17 residues. The germline gives CDR1 DFQATT, CDR2 SNEGSKA (reference sequence). V lost 0 bases and J lost 5; bases outside the gene matches: 12. Written as DNA, the CDR3 is TGCAGTGCTAGAGACCGCCGGGACAGGATATGGGATCAGCCCCAGCATTTT. Encoded protein: CSARDRRDRIWDQPQHF.

Only a few counts were recorded for this clonotype. This chain links TRBV5-1 with TRBJ2-2; possible D gene TRBD2, 6 bases. The V and J ends lost 1 base and 6 bases respectively, with 25 bases between them. This CDR3 is 19 amino acids long. Germline loops: CDR1 SGHRS, CDR2 YFSETQ. This CDR3 reads CASSLITGGISKFAGELFF. CDR3 DNA: TGCGCCAGCAGCTTGATTACGGGCGGGATCAGTAAGTTCGCCGGGGAGCTGTTTTTT.

CDR3 amino acids: CATSRTSGTEQFF. In DNA, the CDR3 is TGTGCCACCAGTCGGACTAGCGGGACGGAGCAGTTCTTC. The rearrangement uses TRBV24-1 and TRBJ2-1, with 12 bases identical to TRBD2. With V trimmed by 6 bases and J by 10 bases, 3 bases remained unmatched. This CDR3 has 13 amino acids. Germline lookup yields CDR1 KGHDR and CDR2 SFDVKD.

The chain combines TRBV20-1 with TRBJ1-6, with 8 bases matching TRBD1. Per the germline V gene, CDR1 is DFQATT and CDR2 is SNEGSKA (reference sequence). J gave up 0 bases and V 5 bases, and 6 bases lay outside the gene matches. CDR3 length equals 16 residues. DNA of the CDR3: TGCAGTGCTGGGAGACAGGGGAGCTCCTATAATTCACCCCTCCACTTT. Translating gives CSAGRQGSSYNSPLHF.

The CDR3 nucleotides are TGCGCCAGCAGCTTGAACGCGGAACTGAACACTGAAGCTTTCTTT. Amino acid sequence: CASSLNAELNTEAFF. The chain employs TRBV5-1 and TRBJ1-1; D is unclear. Trimming took off 1 base at V and 0 bases at J, with 10 bases between the two ends. CDR1 and CDR2 from the germline V gene are SGHRS and YFSETQ. CDR3 length equals 15 residues.

The J gene is TRBJ1-1, the V gene TRBV20-1; the D gene is possibly TRBD1 (5 bases). The CDR3 covers 13 residues. Trimming removed 4 bases from V and 0 bases from J, with 9 bases in between. Germline V gives CDR1 DFQATT, CDR2 SNEGSKA (reference sequence). CDR3 sequence: CSATGRMNTEAFF. CDR3 sequence (DNA): TGCAGTGCTACAGGGAGGATGAACACTGAAGCTTTCTTT.

This clonotype was picked up a small number of times. The chain uses TRBV9 and TRBJ1-5; 10 bases agree with TRBD1. The CDR3 length is 15 residues. The V gene's germline CDR1 is SGDLS and CDR2 YYNGEE. Losses at the gene ends were 3 bases for V and 5 bases for J; bases not matched to a gene: 5. The CDR3 DNA sequence: TGTGCCAGCAGCGGACCGGGACAGGGGCATCAGCCCCAGCATTTT. Its translation is CASSGPGQGHQPQHF.

The J gene is TRBJ2-3, the V gene TRBV12-3 or TRBV12-4; no reliable D call. This CDR3 contains 14 residues. The germline V and J ends were trimmed by 6 bases and 4 bases, with 14 bases remaining between them. The CDR3 sequence: CASSPGLGPDTQYF. CDR3 nucleotide sequence: TGTGCCAGCAGCCCCGGCCTAGGTCCAGATACGCAGTATTTT.

This clonotype was seen a handful of times. This sequence joins TRBV4-2 and TRBJ1-2, with 8 bases identical to TRBD1. J lost 2 bases, V lost 1 base, and 3 bases had no gene match. This CDR3 has 15 residues. Looked up from germline, CDR1 is LGHNA and CDR2 is YNFKEQ. This chain's CDR3 is CASSQVTGENYGYTF. The CDR3 nucleotides read TGTGCCAGCAGCCAAGTGACAGGGGAAAACTATGGCTACACCTTC.

CDR3 protein: CASSPNRAAHEKLFF. The CDR3 region has the DNA TGTGCCAGCAGCCCCAACAGGGCAGCCCACGAAAAACTGTTTTTT. The V gene is TRBV5-5, the J gene TRBJ1-4, with D maybe TRBD1 (6 bases). Between the trimmed V and J ends, which lost 4 bases and 8 bases, there was a span of 18 bases. The germline V gene has CDR1 SGHKS and CDR2 YYEKEE (reference sequence). The length of the CDR3 is 15 residues. Using reference TRBV5-5 and TRBJ1-4 for the parts outside the CDR3, the full variable domain is DAGVTQSPTHLIKTRGQQVTLRCSPISGHKSVSWYQQVLGQGPQFIFQYYEKEERGRGNFPDRFSARQFPNYSSELNVNALLLGDSALYLCASSPNRAAHEKLFFGSGTQLSVL.

V usage is TRBV30 and J usage is TRBJ2-7; D perhaps matches TRBD2 (6 bases). The CDR3 has 12 residues. Germline CDR1 and CDR2: GTSNPN and SVGIG (reference sequence). Between the trimmed V and J ends, which lost 1 base and 7 bases, there was a span of 11 bases. The CDR3 spells CAWSGGVWEQYF. The CDR3 DNA reads TGTGCCTGGAGTGGCGGGGTGTGGGAGCAGTACTTC.

This clonotype was seen only a few times. This chain joins TRBV12-3 or TRBV12-4 and TRBJ1-2, with a possible D match to TRBD1 (6 bases). V was pared by 3 bases and J by 4 bases, with 15 bases between. The CDR3 is made up of 15 amino acids. Here the CDR3 reads CASSFGGGRSYGYTF. As DNA, the CDR3 is TGTGCCAGCAGTTTTGGCGGGGGGCGATCCTATGGCTACACCTTC.

The chain has TRBV4-2 and TRBJ2-1, with 9 bases fitting TRBD2. Germline CDR1 and CDR2: LGHNA and YNFKEQ. V lost 0 bases to trimming and J lost 4 bases; unmatched junction nucleotides: 7. The CDR3 contains 17 residues. The CDR3 is CASSQDSLAGLYNEQFF. Written as DNA, the CDR3 is TGTGCCAGCAGCCAAGATTCCCTAGCGGGGCTGTACAATGAGCAGTTCTTC.

This chain joins TRBV6-2 or TRBV6-3 and TRBJ2-7; no firm D call. Germline V gene lookup returns CDR1 MNHEY and CDR2 SVGEGT. CDR3 length: 13 residues. V lost 9 bases, J lost 5 bases, and 17 bases lay in between. The CDR3 region is CASSERGGDEQYV. The CDR3 bases are TGTGCCAGTTCGGAGAGAGGCGGTGACGAGCAGTACGTC.

This chain joins TRBV6-5 and TRBJ2-3, with D perhaps TRBD1 (6 bases). CDR1 is MNHEY and CDR2 is SVGAGI in the germline V gene. V lost 6 bases to trimming and J lost 0 bases, with 13 bases between them. The CDR3 extends over 15 amino acids. The CDR3, as DNA: TGTGCCAGCAGCTACCGGGACACCAGCACAGATACGCAGTATTTT. It encodes CASSYRDTSTDTQYF.

The chain links TRBV29-1 to TRBJ2-1; D may be TRBD2 (7 bases). Germline V gene data show CDR1 as SQVTM and CDR2 as ANQGSEA. V gave up 7 bases and J gave up 10 bases, with 26 bases separating them. This CDR3 has 15 amino acids. The CDR3 DNA follows: TGCAGCGCCGGGGACAAGGGCGGGAGTTTAGGGGAGCAGTTCTTC. Its protein is CSAGDKGGSLGEQFF.